The next 29 T cell receptor beta chains were all read from a single sample in a study of blood T cell repertoires in COVID-19. This table comes from immunoSEQ multiplex PCR, and its TCRdb copy is limited to in-frame clones, with some not included. The sample has fewer than 90,000 clones, about 95% seen once. Sequenced: peripheral blood. The receptor set was obtained from a human donor with active COVID-19. The donor label of this sample is uncertain.

This chain joins TRBV4-1 and TRBJ2-2; D unresolved. CDR3 length: 12 amino acids. V was trimmed by 4 bases and J by 6 bases, leaving 6 bases between them. The germline gives CDR1 MGHRA, CDR2 YSYEKL. CDR3 in amino acids: CASSPEAGELFF. The CDR3 coding sequence is TGCGCCAGCAGCCCCGAGGCCGGGGAGCTGTTTTTT.

The chain recombines TRBV3-1 (or the pseudogene TRBV3-2) with TRBJ2-3; D gene uncertain. The V gene lost 4 bases and the J gene lost 0 bases, with 8 bases spanning the gap. This CDR3 is built from 14 residues. The germline CDR1 and CDR2 sequences are LGHDT and YNNKEL (reference sequence). As DNA, the CDR3 is TGTGCCAGCAGCCCCCAGATGAGCACAGATACGCAGTATTTT. It specifies CASSPQMSTDTQYF.

The chain employs TRBV5-6 and TRBJ2-1, with TRBD2 identical over 9 bases. The CDR3 extends over 15 amino acids. Trimming at V came to 2 bases and at J to 8 bases, leaving 8 bases not matched to a gene. Per germline, CDR1 SGHDT and CDR2 YYEEEE. As DNA, the CDR3 is TGTGCCAGCAGCTTACCTAGCGGGATGGCCGATGAGCAGTTCTTC. Amino acid sequence: CASSLPSGMADEQFF.

The rearrangement joins TRBV7-8 to TRBJ1-6; possible D gene TRBD1, 6 bases. The CDR3 consists of 17 residues. V lost 2 bases and J 7 bases, leaving 18 bases between the germline ends. Germline CDR1 is SGHVS and CDR2 is FQNEAQ. CDR3: CASSLKGGMAGNSPLHF. The CDR3, as DNA: TGTGCCAGCAGCTTAAAGGGGGGGATGGCGGGGAATTCACCCCTCCACTTT.

V and J are TRBV7-9 and TRBJ1-4; 7 bases are a match to TRBD1. Per the germline V gene, CDR1 is SEHNR and CDR2 is FQNEAQ (reference sequence). V gave up 6 bases and J gave up 4 bases; unmatched junction bases: 17. CDR3 length: 18 amino acids. The DNA for the CDR3 is TGTGCCAGCAGTCATAAGGGGGCGCAAAAAAAAGTTAATGAAAAACTGTTTTTT. This encodes CASSHKGAQKKVNEKLFF.

This sequence joins TRBV2 and TRBJ2-3, with TRBD2 matching over 11 bases. The germline V gene encodes CDR1 SNHLY and CDR2 FYNNEI. This CDR3 spans 17 amino acids. J gave up 2 bases and V 4 bases, and 8 bases lay outside the gene matches. The DNA of the CDR3 is TGTGCCAGCAGTGGAGGACTAGCGGGTTACTACACAGATACGCAGTATTTT. Translating it yields CASSGGLAGYYTDTQYF.

CDR3 DNA: TGTGCCAGCCAGCAAGGGGGCATCATTTCTTTGGGTTCACCCCTCCACTTT. Translating gives CASQQGGIISLGSPLHF. The V gene is TRBV7-9, the J gene TRBJ1-6; 7 bases align to TRBD1. The ends lost 8 bases at V and 9 bases at J; junction bases unmatched: 19. Germline assignment: CDR1 SEHNR and CDR2 FQNEAQ (reference sequence). The CDR3 runs to 17 residues.

In this sample, this clone turned up once. The J gene is TRBJ2-5, the V gene TRBV7-8, with 9 bases lining up with TRBD1. This CDR3 comprises 21 residues. Germline-derived CDR1 and CDR2 are SGHVS and FQNEAQ. J gave up 5 bases and V 1 base, and 23 bases lay outside the gene matches. Here the CDR3 DNA reads TGTGCCAGCAGCTTAGGTCTTAGGACAGGGGTCGTTATGGGCGGAAGGGAGACCCAGTACTTC. Translation: CASSLGLRTGVVMGGRETQYF.

The chain carries TRBV25-1 and TRBJ2-5, with 12 nucleotides matching TRBD1. The CDR3 runs to 15 residues. The germline gives CDR1 MGHDK, CDR2 SYGVNS. V shed 6 bases, J shed 5 bases, and the junction held 7 bases outside the gene matches. The CDR3 DNA follows: TGTGCCAGCAGCCGGGACAGGGGGCTCGGCGAGACCCAGTACTTC. This translates into CASSRDRGLGETQYF. The whole variable domain, filled in from reference TRBV25-1 and TRBJ2-5, reads EADIYQTPRYLVIGTGKKITLECSQTMGHDKMYWYQQDPGMELHLIHYSYGVNSTEKGDLSSESTVSRIRTEHFPLTLESARPSHTSQYLCASSRDRGLGETQYFGPGTRLLVL.

The chain recombines TRBV28 with TRBJ2-7, with unresolved D. V lost 6 bases, J lost 3 bases, and 18 bases lay in between. CDR3 length: 15 amino acids. Germline V gene data show CDR1 as MDHEN and CDR2 as SYDVKM. The CDR3 DNA reads as TGTGCCAGCAGCCCGACTTTGTCGCATCTCTACGAGCAGTACTTC. It encodes CASSPTLSHLYEQYF.

The chain has TRBV5-4 and TRBJ2-7, with TRBD2 matching 16 bases. The V and J ends lost 4 bases and 5 bases, in that order; junction bases with no gene match: 6. The germline V gene encodes CDR1 SGHNT and CDR2 YYREEE (reference sequence). The CDR3 consists of 16 residues. The CDR3 sequence: CASSPGLAGGPHEQYF. The CDR3 bases are TGTGCCAGCAGCCCGGGACTAGCGGGAGGGCCCCACGAGCAGTACTTC.

The rearrangement joins TRBV9 to TRBJ2-7; TRBD2 matches at 7 bases. With V trimmed by 3 bases and J by 7 bases, 16 bases remained unmatched. The germline gives CDR1 SGDLS, CDR2 YYNGEE. The CDR3 loop spans 16 amino acids. This CDR3 is CASSEAPGGRFQEQYF. The CDR3 DNA is TGTGCCAGCAGCGAGGCCCCGGGGGGTCGGTTTCAAGAGCAGTACTTC.

The chain links TRBV5-1 to TRBJ2-7; unclear D gene. The CDR3 contains 15 residues. CDR1 and CDR2 (germline): SGHRS, YFSETQ. Trimming removed 4 bases from V and 2 bases from J, with 16 bases in between. The CDR3 here is CASSRTPSSPYEQYF. Here the CDR3 DNA reads TGCGCCAGCAGCCGAACACCATCCAGTCCCTACGAGCAGTACTTC.

V usage is TRBV7-9 and J usage is TRBJ1-5; 9 bases map to TRBD1. The CDR3 has 15 amino acids. The V gene end was trimmed by 1 base and the J gene end by 3 bases; junction bases not matched to a gene: 1. Germline V gene lookup returns CDR1 SEHNR and CDR2 FQNEAQ (reference sequence). CDR3 nucleotide sequence: TGTGCCAGCAGCTTAGGGGACAGGGTCAATCAGCCCCAGCATTTT. Residues: CASSLGDRVNQPQHF.

V usage is TRBV27 and J usage is TRBJ2-1, with TRBD2 matching over 7 bases. Unmatched junction bases numbered 13, after V lost 5 bases and J lost 9 bases. The CDR3 totals 15 residues. Germline assignment: CDR1 MNHEY and CDR2 SMNVEV (reference sequence). This CDR3 reads CASSPPARENGEQFF. As DNA, the CDR3 is TGTGCCAGCAGTCCCCCCGCGCGGGAGAACGGTGAGCAGTTCTTC.

The rearrangement links TRBV3-1 (or the pseudogene TRBV3-2) to TRBJ1-2; 9 bases match TRBD1. V was pared by 0 bases and J by 0 bases, with 2 bases of the junction left unmatched. The CDR3 loop spans 16 amino acids. Germline assignment: CDR1 LGHDT and CDR2 YNNKEL (reference sequence). The DNA of the CDR3 is TGTGCCAGCAGCCAAGATGGGACAGGGACTAACTATGGCTACACCTTC. Translated, it gives CASSQDGTGTNYGYTF.

The chain couples TRBV2 to TRBJ2-7; the match to TRBD1 covers 7 bases. V shed 6 bases, J shed 3 bases, and the junction held 14 bases outside the gene matches. CDR1 is SNHLY, CDR2 FYNNEI, per germline. This CDR3 has 16 residues. DNA for the CDR3: TGTGCCAGCAGCCAAATTCCGACAGGGACCTACTACGAGCAGTACTTC. Amino acids: CASSQIPTGTYYEQYF.

The chain employs TRBV19 and TRBJ2-4, with TRBD1 identical over 8 bases. This CDR3 contains 14 residues. V was pared by 4 bases and J by 3 bases, with 2 bases of the junction left unmatched. In germline, CDR1 is LNHDA, CDR2 SQIVND (reference sequence). Here the CDR3 DNA reads TGTGCCAGTAGTACAACAGGGGGCAAAAACATTCAGTACTTC. Its protein is CASSTTGGKNIQYF.

The chain employs TRBV6-6 and TRBJ2-3; the match to TRBD2 covers 12 bases. This CDR3 has 16 residues. Per the germline V gene, CDR1 is MNHNY and CDR2 is SVGAGI (reference sequence). After removal of 6 bases from V and 3 bases from J, the junction contained 7 bases not matched to a gene. For the CDR3, the DNA is TGTGCCAGCAGGTCCTCTAGCGGGGGGGGTACAGATACGCAGTATTTT. This translates into CASRSSSGGGTDTQYF.

The chain has TRBV6-5 and TRBJ1-4; D gene uncertain. V shed 6 bases and J shed 5 bases, with 13 bases lying between them. This CDR3 spans 14 amino acids. Germline V lookup: CDR1 MNHEY, CDR2 SVGAGI. This chain's CDR3 is CASRRVGTNEKLFF. CDR3 coding DNA: TGTGCCAGCAGGAGGGTAGGCACCAATGAAAAACTGTTTTTT.

This chain joins TRBV6-5 and TRBJ1-1; TRBD1 matches 7 bases. Germline V gene lookup returns CDR1 MNHEY and CDR2 SVGAGI. The CDR3 covers 13 residues. V shed 6 bases, J shed 1 base, and the junction held 2 bases outside the gene matches. CDR3 sequence (DNA): TGTGCCAGCAGAGGACAGGCGAACACTGAAGCTTTCTTT. Amino acid sequence: CASRGQANTEAFF.

The chain joins TRBV6-5 to TRBJ2-3; 7 nucleotides agree with TRBD1. CDR1 MNHEY and CDR2 SVGAGI come from the germline V gene. Germline trimming cut 6 bases from V and 2 bases from J; bases unmatched to any gene: 8. The CDR3 is made up of 15 amino acids. CDR3 coding DNA: TGTGCCAGCAGGGGACAGAAGGTGATCACAGATACGCAGTATTTT. This codes for CASRGQKVITDTQYF.

The V gene is TRBV5-1, the J gene TRBJ2-5, with 10 bases fitting TRBD1. The V segment lost 3 bases and the J segment 1 base; nucleotides outside the gene matches: 9. CDR1 and CDR2 from the germline V gene are SGHRS and YFSETQ. There are 17 residues in the CDR3. The CDR3 here is CASSSRGDRGGQETQYF. As DNA, the CDR3 is TGCGCCAGCAGCTCCCGGGGGGACAGGGGAGGCCAAGAGACCCAGTACTTC.

J is TRBJ2-1 and V is TRBV5-6, with 8 bases lining up with TRBD1. J was trimmed by 7 bases and V by 4 bases; bases with no gene match: 16. The germline CDR1 and CDR2 sequences are SGHDT and YYEEEE. The CDR3 has 17 residues. The CDR3 DNA reads as TGTGCCAGCAGCGCGAAGCCGACAGGGGTGAACTTGAATGAGCAGTTCTTC. Residues: CASSAKPTGVNLNEQFF.

This clone was seen a single time. V is TRBV27 and J is TRBJ1-5; 9 bases map to TRBD1. The CDR3 length is 18 residues. CDR1 MNHEY and CDR2 SMNVEV come from the germline V gene (reference sequence). After removal of 6 bases from V and 3 bases from J, the junction contained 15 bases not matched to a gene. The CDR3 DNA reads TGTGCCAGCAGCCACGACACCGGGACAGGGCTAGCCAATCAGCCCCAGCATTTT. As protein: CASSHDTGTGLANQPQHF.

V gene TRBV27 combines with J gene TRBJ1-2; 7 bases fit TRBD1. The ends lost 2 bases at V and 3 bases at J; junction bases unmatched: 3. Germline V gives CDR1 MNHEY, CDR2 SMNVEV (reference sequence). CDR3 length: 14 amino acids. The CDR3 is CASSLDRADYGYTF. CDR3 DNA: TGTGCCAGCAGTTTAGACAGGGCCGACTATGGCTACACCTTC.

V gene TRBV5-1 combines with J gene TRBJ1-1, with a possible D match to TRBD1 (6 bases). The germline V gene has CDR1 SGHRS and CDR2 YFSETQ. This CDR3 spans 14 amino acids. V was trimmed by 0 bases and J by 2 bases, leaving 8 bases between them. This chain's CDR3 is CASSLVRGNTEAFF. The DNA of the CDR3 is TGCGCCAGCAGCTTGGTCAGGGGAAACACTGAAGCTTTCTTT. The whole variable domain, filled in from reference TRBV5-1 and TRBJ1-1, reads KAGVTQTPRYLIKTRGQQVTLSCSPISGHRSVSWYQQTPGQGLQFLFEYFSETQRNKGNFPGRFSGRQFSNSRSEMNVSTLELGDSALYLCASSLVRGNTEAFFGQGTRLTVV.

V gene TRBV4-3 combines with J gene TRBJ2-1, with D perhaps matching TRBD2 (6 bases). The CDR3 loop spans 16 amino acids. Trimming removed 0 bases at V and 3 bases at J, with 12 bases between. Germline CDR1 and CDR2: LGHNA and YSLEER. DNA for the CDR3: TGCGCCAGCAGCCAAGACCCACTAGCTAGCTACAATGAGCAGTTCTTC. It encodes CASSQDPLASYNEQFF.

The rearrangement links TRBV11-3 to TRBJ1-3; TRBD1 is a possible D gene (5 bases). From germline, CDR1 is SGHNT and CDR2 YENEEA. The CDR3 consists of 16 residues. Deletions cut 6 bases from V and 4 bases from J, with 19 bases between. The CDR3 is CASSNRDRSYGNTIYF. In DNA, the CDR3 is TGTGCCAGCAGTAACCGCGACAGATCATACGGAAACACCATATATTTT.